This TCR beta chain was documented in a study of blood T cell repertoires in COVID-19. Looking at the study overall: Acute and convalescent COVID-19 samples came from the United States, Italy and Spain. PBMCs, B-cell-depleted T cells, or T cells were the source of the cDNA or gDNA that made up the material.

Germline V gene lookup returns CDR1 MRHNA and CDR2 SNTAGT. CDR3 length: 16 residues. Trimming removed 6 bases from V and 4 bases from J; junction bases left unmatched: 11. Authors' data handling: Cell counts per sample came from amplifying reference gene primers. Some clones are missing from TCRdb's copy, which holds only in-frame ones; the method was immunoSEQ multiplex PCR. Clonal size and the V and J genes are those of that table, whereas D and trimming came from the DNA. The sample carries fewer than 250,000 clones, about 76% recorded once. Sequencing was performed on PBMCs or T cells enriched from blood (not recorded which). This rearrangement joins TRBV6-4 to TRBJ2-2; 7 bases are shared with TRBD1. The sequence was obtained from a woman in her forties or fifties with acute COVID-19. The CDR3 region has the DNA TGTGCCAGCAGCCCGATTACCGGGACAGCCACCGGGGAGCTGTTTTTT. Its protein is CASSPITGTATGELFF.